This passage covers 10 T cell receptor beta chains from one sample sequenced in a study of blood T cell repertoires in COVID-19. The repertoire was sequenced with immunoSEQ multiplex PCR; TCRdb's copy has only in-frame clones and lacks some. The sample lists around 41,000 clones, around 93% occurring once. The sample was peripheral blood. Receptors were obtained from a woman under 40 in a cohort sampled during active COVID-19.

The chain carries TRBV5-6 and TRBJ2-3; 7 positions match TRBD2. The germline gives CDR1 SGHDT, CDR2 YYEEEE. This CDR3 has 15 residues. Trimming took 2 bases from V and 0 from J; bases not matched to a gene: 3. CDR3 nucleotide sequence: TGTGCCAGCAGCTTCGGTAGCGGGAGCACAGATACGCAGTATTTT. Translated, it gives CASSFGSGSTDTQYF. The variable domain in full, with the rest retrieved from reference TRBV5-6 and TRBJ2-3, is DAGVTQSPTHLIKTRGQQVTLRCSPKSGHDTVSWYQQALGQGPQFIFQYYEEEERQRGNFPDRFSGHQFPNYSSELNVNALLLGDSALYLCASSFGSGSTDTQYFGPGTRLTVL.

This chain uses TRBV5-1 with TRBJ2-7, with TRBD1 matching over 7 bases. The CDR3 has 14 amino acids. V lost 6 bases, J lost 1 base, and 7 bases stayed unmatched. Germline assignment: CDR1 SGHRS and CDR2 YFSETQ. CDR3 loop: CASKTGRGSYEQYF. CDR3 nucleotide sequence: TGCGCCAGCAAGACAGGGCGAGGATCCTACGAGCAGTACTTC.

The chain carries TRBV7-8 and TRBJ1-1, with D possibly being TRBD1 (5 bases). Germline V gene sequence: CDR1 SGHVS, CDR2 FQNEAQ. V lost 5 bases to trimming and J lost 3 bases, with 10 bases between them. CDR3 size: 13 residues. This CDR3 reads CASSRRGDTEAFF. The CDR3 DNA reads TGTGCCAGCAGCCGTCGGGGGGACACTGAAGCTTTCTTT.

This rearrangement joins TRBV27 to TRBJ1-5; 7 bases map to TRBD1. This CDR3 is 16 amino acids long. Germline V CDR1 and CDR2: MNHEY, SMNVEV (reference sequence). With V trimmed by 6 bases and J by 2 bases, 10 bases remained unmatched. The CDR3 protein is CASSQTGPSGNQPQHF. The CDR3 DNA follows: TGTGCCAGCAGCCAGACAGGGCCGAGCGGCAATCAGCCCCAGCATTTT.

This clone has only one observation. The rearrangement joins TRBV24-1 to TRBJ2-7; D not certain. Between the trimmed V and J ends, which lost 3 bases and 2 bases, there was a span of 13 bases. This CDR3 contains 15 residues. The V gene's germline CDR1 is KGHDR and CDR2 SFDVKD. The CDR3 region has the DNA TGTGCCACCAGTGATCCTCGAGAGAGCCCCTACGAGCAGTACTTC. Encoded protein: CATSDPRESPYEQYF.

The V and J genes are TRBV6-5 and TRBJ2-5; D remains ambiguous. CDR1 and CDR2 (germline): MNHEY, SVGAGI. Trimming stripped 6 bases from V and 9 bases from J, with 17 bases between. This CDR3 region has 13 residues. CDR3 in DNA: TGTGCCAGCAGCCAGCTACCTAGATGGGCCCAGTACTTC. This translates into CASSQLPRWAQYF.

This chain links TRBV28 with TRBJ1-5; 8 bases fit TRBD1. There are 15 residues in the CDR3. Germline V gene sequence: CDR1 MDHEN, CDR2 SYDVKM. V was pared by 3 bases and J by 6 bases, with 7 bases of the junction left unmatched. In DNA form, the CDR3 reads TGTGCCAGCAGTTTTCAGCCAGGGGGCGGTCAGCCCCAGCATTTT. This gives the protein CASSFQPGGGQPQHF.

The chain is built from TRBV6-5 and TRBJ1-4, with D possibly TRBD1 on 6 matching bases. CDR1 MNHEY and CDR2 SVGAGI come from the germline V gene. The CDR3 has 16 residues. V was trimmed by 1 base and J by 7 bases, leaving 16 bases between them. CDR3 residues: CASSYFRTEEGEKLFF. As DNA, the CDR3 is TGTGCCAGCAGTTACTTTAGGACAGAAGAGGGTGAAAAACTGTTTTTT.

The CDR3 loop reads CASSLIPGGGDNEQFF. In DNA, the CDR3 is TGCGCCAGCAGCTTGATCCCCGGAGGTGGGGACAATGAGCAGTTCTTC. The chain is built from TRBV5-1 and TRBJ2-1; perhaps TRBD2 as D (5 bases). CDR1 and CDR2 from the germline V gene are SGHRS and YFSETQ. V lost 1 base and J lost 5, with 16 bases in between. This CDR3 has 16 residues.

The chain couples TRBV27 to TRBJ1-2, with D possibly being TRBD1 (5 bases). This CDR3 is built from 14 residues. The V and J ends lost 6 bases and 5 bases respectively, with 16 bases between them. CDR1 MNHEY and CDR2 SMNVEV come from the germline V gene (reference sequence). The CDR3 DNA reads as TGTGCCAGCAGCATCGACAGCCAAAGGTATGGCTACACCTTC. It encodes CASSIDSQRYGYTF.